In its sample, the clone carrying this TCR beta chain was seen many times. Its antigen remains unidentified. Every patient had bone marrow sampled while the disease was active. This library used approximately 390 ng RNA and molecular barcoded adaptors spanning alpha/delta and beta/gamma chains. MiXCR was run by TCRdb on the reads, yielding one entry per CDR3 protein. Counted here are 100,000 to 150,000 distinct CDR3 sequences, 13% occurring once; the ten biggest clones make up approximately 10%. The data stem from a study of read filtering for tumor transcriptome and immune sequencing. Study at large: Patients were 16 to 20 male and 11 to 15 female, mean age roughly 68 years, range roughly 47 to 80. Transcriptome libraries were built from DNase-treated RNA. General observations from the study: Correlation between methods rose after single-read clonotypes were removed.

Trimming removed 2 bases from V and 4 bases from J; junction bases left unmatched: 1. This CDR3 is 14 amino acids long. The V gene's germline CDR1 is SGHKS and CDR2 YYEKEE (reference sequence). This chain joins TRBV5-5 and TRBJ1-2; 11 bases map to TRBD1. What was sequenced was a population of CD138-negative cells sorted from bone marrow. This TCR derives from a donor at least 40 years old with multiple myeloma. The CDR3 is CASSLGQGAYGYTF. Written as DNA, the CDR3 is TGTGCCAGCAGCTTAGGACAGGGGGCCTATGGCTACACCTTC.